This entry lists 21 T cell receptor beta chains sequenced from one sample in a study of CXCR3-negative and CXCR3-positive naive CD8 T cells. cDNA libraries for TRB were generated by 5' RACE incorporating UMI labels. TCRdb reprocessed the 5' RACE reads, keeping one entry per CDR3 protein, no DNA. The repertoire table contains fewer than 55,000 distinct CDR3 sequences. The sample consisted of naive CXCR3- CD8+ T cells from blood. Subset indicated: CD45RO-CCR7+CD27+CD95- naive CD8+ T cells lacking CXCR3 (TNR3-). The receptors derive from a human donor in good health. Some clones in this sample may be carry-over from other donors' samples.

The chain carries TRBV7-6 and TRBJ2-7; the D gene TCRdb calls, TRBD1, cannot be checked with no DNA. The germline V gene has CDR1 SGHVS and CDR2 FNYEAQ. The length of the CDR3 is 15 residues. This CDR3 is CASSLGGQGTYEQYF.

The chain uses TRBV9 and TRBJ2-1; TCRdb's D call, TRBD2, is unchecked because there is no DNA. Germline V CDR1 and CDR2: SGDLS, YYNGEE. This CDR3 contains 19 residues. This CDR3 is CASSSRGYGLAGTYNEQFF.

The V call is TRBV4-2, the J call TRBJ2-7; TCRdb returns TRBD1, unconfirmable since there is no DNA. CDR1 is LGHNA, CDR2 YNFKEQ, per germline. The CDR3 is 14 amino acids. The CDR3 spells CASSPPGQRYEQYF.

The CDR3 sequence is CSVEGVGSYEQYF. The chain has TRBV29-1 and TRBJ2-7. CDR1 is SQVTM, CDR2 ANQGSEA, per germline. The CDR3 consists of 13 residues.

V gene TRBV28 combines with J gene TRBJ2-3; the D gene TCRdb calls, TRBD2, cannot be checked with no DNA. From germline, CDR1 is MDHEN and CDR2 SYDVKM. The CDR3 spans 16 residues. This CDR3 reads CASSLGLAGVADTQYF.

V is TRBV10-3 and J is TRBJ1-6. The CDR3 consists of 14 residues. Per the germline V gene, CDR1 is ENHRY and CDR2 is SYGVKD. The CDR3 is CAISESEENSPLHF.

The genes are TRBV9 and TRBJ2-7; TCRdb indicates TRBD2, and absent DNA this call remains unverified. This CDR3 contains 16 residues. Per germline, CDR1 SGDLS and CDR2 YYNGEE. CDR3 sequence: CASSEGLAGVSHEQYF. The full variable domain, completed using reference TRBV9 and TRBJ2-7, is DSGVTQTPKHLITATGQRVTLRCSPRSGDLSVYWYQQSLDQGLQFLIQYYNGEERAKGNILERFSAQQFPDLHSELNLSSLELGDSALYFCASSEGLAGVSHEQYFGPGTRLTVT.

The V gene is TRBV4-2, the J gene TRBJ1-2. The germline CDR1 and CDR2 sequences are LGHNA and YNFKEQ. CDR3 length: 13 amino acids. The CDR3 sequence is CASSPRANYGYTF.

This clonotype is classed as medium-sized by frequency. The J gene is TRBJ2-7, the V gene TRBV29-1; TCRdb indicates TRBD1, and absent DNA this call remains unverified. The CDR3 totals 15 residues. Germline lookup yields CDR1 SQVTM and CDR2 ANQGSEA. The CDR3 protein is CSVLGQGEVGYEQYF.

V is TRBV29-1 and J is TRBJ2-5; TCRdb's D call, TRBD1, is unchecked because there is no DNA. Germline V CDR1 and CDR2: SQVTM, ANQGSEA. The CDR3 totals 13 residues. CDR3 protein: CSVRTAMGETQYF.

The rearrangement uses TRBV12-3 or TRBV12-4 and TRBJ1-1. This CDR3 contains 13 residues. The CDR3 reads CASSFGQNTEAFF.

The genes are TRBV28 and TRBJ1-5. From germline, CDR1 is MDHEN and CDR2 SYDVKM. The CDR3 length is 15 residues. The CDR3 protein is CASSLWATSNQPQHF.

J is TRBJ1-5 and V is TRBV7-6; no DNA is available, so the TRBD1 call from TCRdb remains unchecked. Germline assignment: CDR1 SGHVS and CDR2 FNYEAQ. The length of the CDR3 is 14 residues. CDR3 loop: CASSPGQGTQPQHF.

V and J are TRBV7-9 and TRBJ1-2. The CDR3 extends over 12 amino acids. Germline CDR1 SEHNR, CDR2 FQNEAQ (reference sequence). The CDR3 sequence: CASSFPTVGYTF.

The chain carries TRBV12-3 or TRBV12-4 and TRBJ1-5. This CDR3 region has 12 residues. The CDR3 sequence is CASSLGGQPQHF.

J is TRBJ2-3 and V is TRBV5-6. The CDR3 length is 13 residues. Germline lookup yields CDR1 SGHDT and CDR2 YYEEEE. CDR3 region: CASSLELTDTQYF.

This rearrangement joins TRBV4-3 to TRBJ1-5; TCRdb calls TRBD1, which cannot be checked without DNA. The CDR3 is made up of 16 amino acids. Looked up from germline, CDR1 is LGHNA and CDR2 is YSLEER. The chain's CDR3 is CASSQLSGTGGQPQHF.

This chain uses TRBV19 with TRBJ2-1; TCRdb calls TRBD1, which cannot be checked without DNA. This CDR3 contains 13 residues. Germline assignment: CDR1 LNHDA and CDR2 SQIVND (reference sequence). The CDR3 loop reads CASSSTGWNEQFF. The entire variable domain, with the rest obtained from reference TRBV19 and TRBJ2-1, is as follows: DGGITQSPKYLFRKEGQNVTLSCEQNLNHDAMYWYRQDPGQGLRLIYYSQIVNDFQKGDIAEGYSVSREKKESFPLTVTSAQKNPTAFYLCASSSTGWNEQFFGPGTRLTVL.

The rearrangement uses TRBV11-2 and TRBJ2-5; with no DNA, the TCRdb D assignment of TRBD1 cannot be verified. The CDR3 spans 16 residues. Germline CDR1 is SGHAT and CDR2 is FQNNGV. CDR3 sequence: CASSLGQGAYQETQYF.

This chain uses TRBV29-1 with TRBJ1-3; TCRdb returns TRBD1, unconfirmable since there is no DNA. CDR1 is SQVTM and CDR2 is ANQGSEA in the germline V gene. The CDR3 spans 14 residues. The CDR3 loop is CSVADRHSGNTIYF.

The chain is built from TRBV7-9 and TRBJ2-7; TCRdb gives TRBD1 as the D gene, but with no DNA this cannot be confirmed. The germline CDR1 and CDR2 sequences are SEHNR and FQNEAQ (reference sequence). CDR3 length: 17 residues. CDR3 loop: CASSLATGTTSSYEQYF.